This T cell receptor (beta chain) originates from a study of blood T cells in healthy people across ages. Study-wide points: Strong correlation was found linking TCR beta diversity to naive T cell percentage. Estimates drawn from one million T cells were deemed to understate diversity.

A second PCR, run for 7 to 11 cycles, used a sample-barcoded 5' primer plus a J-beta primer mix. Each cDNA molecule received a tag from a template-switch adaptor that had 12 random nucleotides. TCRdb analysed the 5' RACE reads with MiXCR anew, one entry per CDR3 protein. The top ten hold roughly 20% of the sample, which has about 780,000 distinct CDR3 sequences, less than 60% seen once. Concerning this clonotype: Its antigen is still unknown.

The sequencing input was blood. The receptor's source is a man at least 80 years old in good health.

CDR3 sequence: CASSQDNKPGSSYNEQFF. CDR3 coding DNA: TGCGCCAGCAGCCAAGATAACAAACCAGGGAGCTCCTACAATGAGCAGTTCTTC. The chain couples TRBV4-1 to TRBJ2-1, with D perhaps matching TRBD1 or TRBD2 (5 bases each). Trimming removed 0 bases at V and 0 bases at J, with 15 bases between. Germline V gene data show CDR1 as MGHRA and CDR2 as YSYEKL. The CDR3 spans 18 residues.